Following are 26 T cell receptor beta chains from one sample sequenced in a study of blood T cell repertoires in COVID-19 (dated by TCRdb to 2018 to 2021). The library was built by means of the immunoSEQ multiplex PCR assay. TCRdb re-hosts the immuneACCESS table, in-frame sequences only. Its copies lack some clones; in the studies checked, an unresolved V gene accounts for under half of them, and the cause for the rest is not known. Counted in this sample were hundreds of thousands of clones; just over 85% of them appeared once. The top ten clonotypes cover around 1.5% of the sample. What was sequenced was peripheral blood. These receptors originate from a man older than 75 with acute or convalescent COVID-19.

V is TRBV24-1 and J is TRBJ1-1; possibly TRBD1 for D (6 bases). V was trimmed by 5 bases and J by 1 base, leaving 19 bases between them. Germline CDR1 and CDR2: KGHDR and SFDVKD. The CDR3 length is 17 residues. The CDR3 region has the DNA TGTGCCACCAGTGCCCTCGACAGGTTTGTCGGGAACACTGAAGCTTTCTTT. It is translated as CATSALDRFVGNTEAFF.

This clone was seen a single time. The chain has TRBV9 and TRBJ1-3; unclear D gene. The CDR3 length is 12 residues. Germline CDR1 SGDLS, CDR2 YYNGEE. Trimming took 3 bases from V and 4 from J, leaving 5 bases between them. The CDR3 DNA follows: TGTGCCAGCAGCGACAGCGGAAACACCATATATTTT. It codes for CASSDSGNTIYF. The entire variable domain, with the rest obtained from reference TRBV9 and TRBJ1-3, is as follows: DSGVTQTPKHLITATGQRVTLRCSPRSGDLSVYWYQQSLDQGLQFLIQYYNGEERAKGNILERFSAQQFPDLHSELNLSSLELGDSALYFCASSDSGNTIYFGEGSWLTVV.

The chain has TRBV4-1 and TRBJ2-3; D not certain. Germline CDR1 and CDR2: MGHRA and YSYEKL. The CDR3 has 13 amino acids. With 3 bases removed from V and 4 bases from J, the gap between germline ends came to 8 bases. The CDR3 reads CASSQTFSDTQYF. CDR3 sequence (DNA): TGCGCCAGCAGCCAGACTTTTTCAGATACGCAGTATTTT.

The chain couples TRBV7-2 to TRBJ2-5, with TRBD2 matching 12 bases. CDR1 SGHTA and CDR2 FQGNSA come from the germline V gene. The CDR3 is 16 residues long. V dropped 1 base and J dropped 5; count of bases not matched to a gene: 5. CDR3 sequence: CASSLGTSGRLETQYF. CDR3 DNA sequence: TGTGCCAGCAGCTTAGGCACTAGCGGGAGGTTGGAGACCCAGTACTTC. Drawing the rest from reference TRBV7-2 and TRBJ2-5, the complete variable domain is GAGVSQSPSNKVTEKGKDVELRCDPISGHTALYWYRQSLGQGLEFLIYFQGNSAPDKSGLPSDRFSAERTGGSVSTLTIQRTQQEDSAVYLCASSLGTSGRLETQYFGPGTRLLVL.

The gene calls are TRBV6-5 and TRBJ1-2, with D possibly TRBD1 on 5 matching bases. This CDR3 contains 15 residues. CDR1 is MNHEY, CDR2 SVGAGI, per germline. V was pared by 8 bases and J by 1 base, with 17 bases between. CDR3: CASSRQGRGNYGYTF. DNA of the CDR3: TGTGCCAGCTCCAGGCAGGGAAGGGGTAACTATGGCTACACCTTC.

The chain is built from TRBV5-1 and TRBJ1-1, with 7 bases identical to TRBD1. The CDR3 spans 14 residues. J gave up 5 bases and V 5 bases, and 9 bases lay outside the gene matches. The germline V gene encodes CDR1 SGHRS and CDR2 YFSETQ. CDR3 protein: CASRGGGKETEAFF. CDR3 bases: TGCGCCAGCAGAGGAGGGGGCAAGGAAACTGAAGCTTTCTTT. Complete variable domain (other parts from reference TRBV5-1 and TRBJ1-1): KAGVTQTPRYLIKTRGQQVTLSCSPISGHRSVSWYQQTPGQGLQFLFEYFSETQRNKGNFPGRFSGRQFSNSRSEMNVSTLELGDSALYLCASRGGGKETEAFFGQGTRLTVV.

The chain employs TRBV6-2 or TRBV6-3 and TRBJ2-3; the D gene is possibly TRBD2 (6 bases). Germline CDR1 MNHEY, CDR2 SVGEGT. V was trimmed by 1 base and J by 0 bases, leaving 8 bases between them. This CDR3 region has 15 residues. The CDR3 DNA sequence: TGTGCCAGCAGTTACTTTAGCGGTAGCACAGATACGCAGTATTTT. This translates into CASSYFSGSTDTQYF.

The genes are TRBV19 and TRBJ2-3, with 11 bases aligning to TRBD2. V was clipped by 3 bases and J by 5 bases; unmatched bases: 10. The CDR3 runs 17 residues. Germline V gene data show CDR1 as LNHDA and CDR2 as SQIVND (reference sequence). The chain's CDR3 is CASSMGLAGGSGDTQYF. CDR3 DNA sequence: TGTGCCAGTAGTATGGGTCTAGCGGGGGGTTCAGGAGATACGCAGTATTTT.

The chain combines TRBV7-9 with TRBJ2-7; 9 nucleotides align to TRBD1. CDR3 size: 14 residues. Germline V gene sequence: CDR1 SEHNR, CDR2 FQNEAQ (reference sequence). V lost 5 bases, J lost 3 bases, and 5 bases stayed unmatched. For the CDR3, the DNA is TGTGCCAGCAGCCGGGACAGGGAATACTACGAGCAGTACTTC. Protein sequence: CASSRDREYYEQYF.

This chain uses TRBV5-1 with TRBJ1-1, with 8 bases lining up with TRBD1. The CDR3 runs 15 residues. The V gene's germline CDR1 is SGHRS and CDR2 YFSETQ. Trimming cost V 0 bases and J 1 base; bases outside gene matches: 2. The CDR3 bases are TGCGCCAGCAGCTTGGGAGGGACAGGGAACACTGAAGCTTTCTTT. Residues: CASSLGGTGNTEAFF.

This clone showed up just a few times. CDR3 bases: TGTGCCAGCAGGGGGCCAGGCTCATCTAGCGAGCAGTACTTC. Its protein is CASRGPGSSSEQYF. The V call is TRBV2, the J call TRBJ2-7; D is possibly TRBD1 (5 bases). The CDR3 has 14 residues. CDR1 and CDR2 from the germline V gene are SNHLY and FYNNEI. Trimming left V 6 bases short and J 6 bases short, with 18 bases between.

The rearrangement joins TRBV9 to TRBJ1-2, with D perhaps TRBD1 (5 bases). Per the germline V gene, CDR1 is SGDLS and CDR2 is YYNGEE. CDR3 length: 16 amino acids. The ends were cut back, 4 bases at V and 4 bases at J, with 20 bases in the middle. This CDR3 reads CASSLPATGVIYGYTF. The CDR3, as DNA: TGTGCCAGCAGCCTTCCTGCCACAGGAGTCATCTATGGCTACACCTTC. The whole variable domain, filled in from reference TRBV9 and TRBJ1-2, reads DSGVTQTPKHLITATGQRVTLRCSPRSGDLSVYWYQQSLDQGLQFLIQYYNGEERAKGNILERFSAQQFPDLHSELNLSSLELGDSALYFCASSLPATGVIYGYTFGSGTRLTVV.

This chain joins TRBV19 and TRBJ2-1; TRBD2 aligns across 8 bases. The length of the CDR3 is 14 residues. From germline, CDR1 is LNHDA and CDR2 SQIVND (reference sequence). V shed 6 bases, J shed 3 bases, and the junction held 4 bases outside the gene matches. The CDR3 loop is CASRSGSGYNEQFF. The CDR3 bases are TGTGCCAGTAGAAGCGGGAGCGGCTACAATGAGCAGTTCTTC.

J is TRBJ2-2 and V is TRBV10-3; 9 bases are a match to TRBD1. This CDR3 region has 16 residues. Germline V gene data show CDR1 as ENHRY and CDR2 as SYGVKD. Trimming took 4 bases from V and 6 from J; bases not matched to a gene: 9. In DNA form, the CDR3 reads TGTGCCATCAGTGTTTCCGGGACAGGGTCCTCCGGGGAGCTGTTTTTT. This gives the protein CAISVSGTGSSGELFF.

The gene calls are TRBV3-1 (or the pseudogene TRBV3-2) and TRBJ2-5, with 12 bases that match TRBD2. The V gene end was trimmed by 5 bases and the J gene end by 5 bases; junction bases not matched to a gene: 9. The CDR3 length is 16 residues. Germline loops: CDR1 LGHDT, CDR2 YNNKEL (reference sequence). The CDR3 bases are TGTGCCAGCAGCTATAGACTAGCGGGAGTTCAGGAGACCCAGTACTTC. It translates to CASSYRLAGVQETQYF.

The chain carries TRBV4-2 and TRBJ2-7; 9 bases align to TRBD2. This CDR3 region has 18 residues. CDR1 is LGHNA, CDR2 YNFKEQ, per germline. The V gene end was trimmed by 0 bases and the J gene end by 2 bases; junction bases not matched to a gene: 11. CDR3: CASSQDRPGGGGAYEQYF. As DNA, the CDR3 is TGTGCCAGCAGCCAAGATCGCCCGGGGGGCGGGGGGGCCTACGAGCAGTACTTC.

This clone was seen just once. The rearrangement links TRBV6-6 to TRBJ1-5, with 7 nucleotides matching TRBD1. The V gene end was trimmed by 7 bases and the J gene end by 1 base; junction bases not matched to a gene: 7. Looked up from germline, CDR1 is MNHNY and CDR2 is SVGAGI (reference sequence). The CDR3 spans 15 residues. The CDR3 DNA sequence: TGTGCCAGCACCAACAGACAGGGAAGCAATCAGCCCCAGCATTTT. Translation: CASTNRQGSNQPQHF.

Here the CDR3 reads CATSGREGYEQYF. The CDR3 coding sequence is TGTGCCACCAGCGGACGGGAGGGATACGAGCAGTACTTC. This sequence joins TRBV15 and TRBJ2-7, with 8 bases that match TRBD2. Germline trimming cut 5 bases from V and 4 bases from J; bases unmatched to any gene: 4. Germline V gene sequence: CDR1 LNHNV, CDR2 YYDKDF (reference sequence). The CDR3 covers 13 residues.

The chain has TRBV15 and TRBJ1-4; TRBD1 might be the D (5 bases). Germline values: CDR1 LNHNV, CDR2 YYDKDF (reference sequence). The CDR3 has 15 amino acids. The V end lost 2 bases, the J end lost 4 bases, and 11 bases lay between the germline ends. CDR3 in DNA: TGTGCCACCAGCAGACCCAGGGTCCTTAATGAAAAACTGTTTTTT. It yields the protein CATSRPRVLNEKLFF.

This clone appeared once. The chain links TRBV6-2 or TRBV6-3 to TRBJ2-4; perhaps TRBD2 as D (6 bases). With 2 bases removed from V and 4 bases from J, the gap between germline ends came to 12 bases. This CDR3 spans 15 amino acids. Germline lookup yields CDR1 MNHEY and CDR2 SVGEGT. The CDR3 bases are TGTGCCAGCAGTTACGGAGGGACCGCAAAAAACATTCAGTACTTC. Translation: CASSYGGTAKNIQYF.

The table lists this clone with a count of one. J is TRBJ2-7 and V is TRBV5-5; TRBD2 agrees at 10 bases. V trimming: 0 bases; J trimming: 6 bases; junction bases outside the gene matches: 15. CDR1 is SGHKS and CDR2 is YYEKEE in the germline V gene (reference sequence). There are 18 residues in the CDR3. In DNA form, the CDR3 reads TGTGCCAGCAGCTTGGTGGCTAGCGGGAGCTCCAAGGGACGCGAGCAGTACTTC. This translates into CASSLVASGSSKGREQYF. Combining the CDR3 with reference TRBV5-5 and TRBJ2-7 gives the whole variable domain DAGVTQSPTHLIKTRGQQVTLRCSPISGHKSVSWYQQVLGQGPQFIFQYYEKEERGRGNFPDRFSARQFPNYSSELNVNALLLGDSALYLCASSLVASGSSKGREQYFGPGTRLTVT.

The chain couples TRBV28 to TRBJ1-2, with 10 bases lining up with TRBD1. Germline CDR1 is MDHEN and CDR2 is SYDVKM. The CDR3 has 15 amino acids. V lost 7 bases and J lost 8; bases outside the gene matches: 13. The CDR3 is CASTNGGQGIMGYTF. In DNA form, the CDR3 reads TGTGCCAGCACCAATGGGGGACAGGGGATTATGGGCTACACCTTC.

This chain joins TRBV7-2 and TRBJ1-2; D gene uncertain. The CDR3 has 13 amino acids. CDR1 is SGHTA, CDR2 FQGNSA, per germline. V lost 4 bases and J lost 8, with 14 bases in between. CDR3 residues: CASSWSIGEGYTF. The CDR3 coding sequence is TGTGCCAGCAGCTGGTCAATAGGAGAGGGCTACACCTTC.

This chain joins TRBV19 and TRBJ2-3; 7 bases match TRBD2. CDR3 length: 13 amino acids. V lost 8 bases, J lost 0 bases, and 2 bases stayed unmatched. Looked up from germline, CDR1 is LNHDA and CDR2 is SQIVND (reference sequence). CDR3 bases: TGTGCCAGTCTAGCGGATAGCACAGATACGCAGTATTTT. Its translation: CASLADSTDTQYF.

This chain links TRBV21-1 with TRBJ1-4; the table gives TRBD1 as D, unverified against the DNA. TRBV21-1 is described as a pseudogene. This CDR3 has 19 residues. The CDR3 bases are TGTGCCAGCAGCAAAGGTTCAGGGGCCCCGATTGCAACTAATGAAAAACTGTTTTTT. Protein product: CASSKGSGAPIATNEKLFF.

The rearrangement uses TRBV6-5 and TRBJ1-1; D unresolved. The germline V and J ends were trimmed by 7 bases and 3 bases, with 9 bases remaining between them. This CDR3 comprises 12 residues. Per germline, CDR1 MNHEY and CDR2 SVGAGI. Here the CDR3 DNA reads TGTGCCAGCATTGGCTTTTACACTGAAGCTTTCTTT. Amino acids: CASIGFYTEAFF.